The rows below give T cell receptor beta chains drawn from one sample of a study of T-cell memory formation after mild COVID-19. TCRdb reanalysed the 5' RACE reads using MiXCR and keeps one entry per CDR3 protein. Of about 190,000 distinct CDR3 sequences detected, about 10% appear once; the ten largest clones hold roughly 3%. Source material: PBMCs or a T cell subset sorted from them (not recorded which). These receptors all come from a man between 18 and 29 years old who had mild COVID-19 (a few samples of this study predate the infection). Cell type and time point are not known. The CDR3 runs from the conserved cysteine through the conserved F or W. A D gene is named only where the DNA matches it firmly. Not all rows give a size; the values are once, few, many and, for expanded clones, a class.

size	V	D	J	CDR3	DNA
NA	TRBV10-2	NA	TRBJ2-7	CASSAPRLGYEQYF	TGCGCCAGCAGTGCCCCCCGTTTGGGTTACGAGCAGTACTTC
few	TRBV20-1	NA	TRBJ1-1	CSVPMNTEAFF	TGCAGTGTTCCAATGAACACTGAAGCTTTCTTT
NA	TRBV20-1	TRBD1	TRBJ1-6	CSARNGQGSGSPLHF	TGCAGTGCTAGGAACGGACAGGGTAGTGGATCACCCCTCCACTTT
many	TRBV5-1	TRBD2	TRBJ2-1	CASSLAGLAGAYNEQFF	TGCGCCAGCAGCTTGGCCGGTTTAGCGGGAGCGTACAATGAGCAGTTCTTC
once	TRBV6-5	TRBD1	TRBJ1-5	CASSRTGASQPQHF	TGTGCCAGCAGTCGTACAGGGGCGAGTCAGCCCCAGCATTTT
NA	TRBV6-1	TRBD1	TRBJ1-2	CASSRIGQGQVANYGYTF	TGTGCCAGCAGTCGAATAGGACAGGGACAAGTCGCTAACTATGGCTACACCTTC
NA	TRBV4-2	TRBD2	TRBJ2-5	CASSQDLAGGRETQYF	TGTGCCAGCAGCCAAGATTTAGCGGGGGGGAGGGAGACCCAGTACTTC
few	TRBV5-1	NA	TRBJ1-5	CASSFEGESEPQHF	TGCGCCAGCAGCTTCGAGGGGGAATCTGAGCCCCAGCATTTT
few	TRBV6-2/TRBV6-3	TRBD2	TRBJ2-5	CATQRGGGTQYF	TGTGCCACACAGCGGGGAGGTGGGACCCAGTACTTC
many	TRBV11-1	TRBD1	TRBJ2-5	CASSFDREETQYF	TGTGCCAGCAGCTTCGACAGGGAAGAGACCCAGTACTTC
NA	TRBV23-1	NA	TRBJ2-1	CASSLTQSPTNEQFF	TGCGCCAGCAGCCTAACTCAGAGCCCAACCAATGAGCAGTTCTTC
NA	TRBV7-9	NA	TRBJ1-1	CASSFSETTEAFF	TGTGCCAGCAGCTTTAGCGAAACTACTGAAGCTTTCTTT
NA	TRBV5-1	TRBD1	TRBJ2-7	CASSLGTGLHEQYF	TGCGCCAGCAGCTTGGGGACAGGGCTACACGAGCAGTACTTC
NA	TRBV7-8	TRBD1	TRBJ1-2	CASSPEGQSYGYTF	TGTGCCAGCAGCCCAGAGGGACAGTCCTATGGCTACACCTTC
NA	TRBV7-9	NA	TRBJ1-3	CASTPGSGNTIYF	TGTGCCAGCACCCCCGGCTCTGGAAACACCATATATTTT
few	TRBV30	NA	TRBJ2-5	CAGEPPSGEETQYF	TGTGCCGGGGAACCGCCATCAGGGGAAGAGACCCAGTACTTC
few	TRBV10-3	TRBD1	TRBJ2-5	CATLRDRGETQYF	TGTGCCACACTCCGGGACAGGGGCGAGACCCAGTACTTC
few	TRBV28	NA	TRBJ2-3	CASSLVGTPTDTQYF	TGTGCCAGCAGTTTAGTGGGGACCCCAACAGATACGCAGTATTTT
few	TRBV12-3/TRBV12-4	NA	TRBJ2-1	CASASGTYNEQFF	TGTGCCAGCGCTAGTGGAACCTACAATGAGCAGTTCTTC
NA	TRBV18	TRBD1	TRBJ1-6	CASSQGTGGSDSPLHF	TGTGCCAGCTCACAAGGGACAGGGGGCTCGGATTCACCCCTCCACTTT
few	TRBV7-9	NA	TRBJ1-1	CASSQGSPVGPGTEAFF	TGTGCCAGCAGCCAGGGGAGCCCCGTTGGGCCGGGCACTGAAGCTTTCTTT
NA	TRBV7-2	NA	TRBJ1-2	CASGGGAGTYGYTF	TGTGCCAGCGGCGGAGGCGCAGGGACCTATGGCTACACCTTC
NA	TRBV6-1	NA	TRBJ2-5	CASNSHPAETQYF	TGTGCCAGCAATTCCCACCCGGCGGAGACCCAGTACTTC
NA	TRBV4-1	TRBD1	TRBJ2-1	CASSRTGGVQNEQFF	TGCGCCAGCAGCCGGACAGGGGGCGTTCAGAATGAGCAGTTCTTC
few	TRBV7-9	TRBD2	TRBJ2-5	CASSPGLASRETQYF	TGTGCCAGCAGCCCGGGACTAGCGAGCCGAGAGACCCAGTACTTC
NA	TRBV5-6	NA	TRBJ1-5	CASSLGDGVNQPQHF	TGTGCCAGCAGCTTGGGCGACGGGGTGAATCAGCCCCAGCATTTT
few	TRBV7-2	TRBD1	TRBJ1-2	CASSFLDRGGLYTF	TGTGCCAGCAGCTTCTTGGACAGGGGAGGGCTTTACACCTTC
few	TRBV7-2	TRBD2	TRBJ2-3	CASSQIAGGQEDTQYF	TGTGCCAGCAGCCAGATAGCGGGGGGGCAAGAAGATACGCAGTATTTT
few	TRBV10-3	TRBD1	TRBJ1-1	CAISESRGNEAFF	TGTGCCATCAGTGAGTCCAGGGGGAATGAAGCTTTCTTT
NA	TRBV19	NA	TRBJ2-3	CASSNRASTDTQYF	TGTGCCAGTTCTAACAGGGCCAGCACAGATACGCAGTATTTT
NA	TRBV15	NA	TRBJ2-5	CATSSARGAGTETQYF	TGTGCCACCAGCAGTGCCCGAGGAGCGGGTACGGAGACCCAGTACTTC
NA	TRBV7-9	TRBD1	TRBJ2-1	CASSFTGVGNEQFF	TGTGCCAGCAGCTTTACAGGGGTCGGGAATGAGCAGTTCTTC
NA	TRBV12-3/TRBV12-4	TRBD1	TRBJ1-4	CASRSRTGWDEKLFF	TGTGCCAGCAGATCAAGGACAGGGTGGGATGAAAAACTGTTTTTT
NA	TRBV5-1	TRBD1	TRBJ2-7	CASDPGTGIGEQYF	TGCGCCAGCGACCCCGGGACAGGGATAGGAGAGCAGTACTTC
NA	TRBV15	NA	TRBJ2-5	CATRKDQWETQYF	TGTGCCACCAGAAAAGACCAATGGGAGACCCAGTACTTC
many	TRBV7-6	NA	TRBJ1-3	CASSLGTGNTIYF	TGTGCCAGCAGCTTAGGTACTGGAAACACCATATATTTT
NA	TRBV19	NA	TRBJ2-5	CASSSTTPAMGTQYF	TGTGCCAGTAGTAGTACGACACCAGCTATGGGGACCCAGTACTTC